The 22 T cell receptor beta chains listed next were all sequenced from one sample in a study of blood T cell repertoires in COVID-19. Here immunoSEQ multiplex PCR was the method, and the copy in TCRdb shows in-frame clones only, minus some. The table has some 260,000 clones, over 70% seen once. Sequenced: peripheral blood. The receptors were gathered from a woman in her seventies with COVID-19, enrolled during active disease.

The V and J genes are TRBV7-6 and TRBJ2-2; 9 bases line up with TRBD2. Germline CDR1 and CDR2: SGHVS and FNYEAQ. With 2 bases clipped from V and 7 bases from J, the junction kept 8 bases outside the gene matches. The CDR3 has 16 residues. Here the CDR3 DNA reads TGTGCCAGCAGCTTAAGGAGCGGGAGGCTTAACGGGGAGCTGTTTTTT. Translation: CASSLRSGRLNGELFF.

The chain carries TRBV4-3 and TRBJ2-6; D unresolved. V lost 0 bases to trimming and J lost 0 bases, with 6 bases between them. CDR3 length: 16 residues. Germline V lookup: CDR1 LGHNA, CDR2 YSLEER. The CDR3 loop is CASSQEQSSGANVLTF. As DNA, the CDR3 is TGCGCCAGCAGCCAAGAACAGAGCTCTGGGGCCAACGTCCTGACTTTC.

The V call is TRBV11-3, the J call TRBJ2-7; unclear D gene. Germline CDR1 is SGHNT and CDR2 is YENEEA. The CDR3 is 13 residues long. V shed 1 base and J shed 2 bases, with 6 bases lying between them. The CDR3 is CASSLGRTYEQYF. The CDR3 DNA reads TGTGCCAGCAGCTTAGGGAGAACCTACGAGCAGTACTTC.

The V gene is TRBV19, the J gene TRBJ1-2; TRBD1 aligns across 7 bases. The CDR3 has 14 residues. The germline CDR1 and CDR2 sequences are LNHDA and SQIVND (reference sequence). J lost 3 bases, V lost 8 bases, and 9 bases had no gene match. The CDR3 DNA sequence: TGTGCCAGTGGACAGGTTCGGAGGGACTATGGCTACACCTTC. Amino acid sequence: CASGQVRRDYGYTF.

V usage is TRBV5-6 and J usage is TRBJ2-5; 11 positions match TRBD2. The CDR3 sequence is 14 residues long. V lost 5 bases to trimming and J lost 5 bases; unmatched junction nucleotides: 5. Germline V CDR1 and CDR2: SGHDT, YYEEEE. CDR3 amino acids: CASRLAGGQETQYF. As DNA, the CDR3 is TGTGCCAGCAGATTAGCGGGGGGGCAGGAGACCCAGTACTTC.

This clone was detected a few times. V is TRBV19 and J is TRBJ2-2, with 12 bases fitting TRBD2. The CDR3 length is 17 residues. Per the germline V gene, CDR1 is LNHDA and CDR2 is SQIVND (reference sequence). V dropped 5 bases and J dropped 4; count of bases not matched to a gene: 8. CDR3: CASSLRLAGDGTGELFF. The CDR3 DNA reads TGTGCCAGTAGTTTGAGACTAGCGGGAGATGGCACCGGGGAGCTGTTTTTT.

This chain joins TRBV5-4 and TRBJ1-2; D perhaps matches TRBD1 (6 bases). Trimming took off 0 bases at V and 6 bases at J, with 15 bases between the two ends. The CDR3 is 15 amino acids. Germline V CDR1 and CDR2: SGHNT, YYREEE (reference sequence). DNA for the CDR3: TGTGCCAGCAGCTTGGTTGGTTTAGGACAGAATGGCTACACCTTC. Translation gives CASSLVGLGQNGYTF.

The genes are TRBV3-1 (or the pseudogene TRBV3-2) and TRBJ1-3; D unclear. This CDR3 has 16 residues. The germline V and J ends were trimmed by 2 bases and 1 base, with 12 bases remaining between them. Germline V CDR1 and CDR2: LGHDT, YNNKEL (reference sequence). The CDR3 spells CASSQNSGVSGNTIYF. The CDR3 nucleotides read TGTGCCAGCAGCCAAAACAGCGGAGTTTCTGGAAACACCATATATTTT.

V gene TRBV30 combines with J gene TRBJ2-1, with D possibly TRBD1 on 7 matching bases. The CDR3 extends over 16 amino acids. V shed 2 bases and J shed 2 bases, with 16 bases lying between them. Germline CDR1 reads GTSNPN; CDR2 reads SVGIG (reference sequence). CDR3 nucleotides: TGTGCCTGGAGTCCAAGGGGGCCGGGAGCCTACAATGAGCAGTTCTTC. Protein: CAWSPRGPGAYNEQFF.

This chain connects TRBV28 to TRBJ2-7, with a weak D call TRBD1 (7 bases). Germline-derived CDR1 and CDR2 are MDHEN and SYDVKM. This CDR3 contains 15 residues. V shed 5 bases and J shed 2 bases, with 16 bases lying between them. This CDR3 is CASSVGGTDTYEQYF. CDR3 coding DNA: TGTGCCAGCAGTGTCGGCGGGACAGATACCTACGAGCAGTACTTC. The whole variable domain, filled in from reference TRBV28 and TRBJ2-7, reads DVKVTQSSRYLVKRTGEKVFLECVQDMDHENMFWYRQDPGLGLRLIYFSYDVKMKEKGDIPEGYSVSREKKERFSLILESASTNQTSMYLCASSVGGTDTYEQYFGPGTRLTVT.

J is TRBJ2-2 and V is TRBV27; maybe TRBD2 (6 bases). V dropped 4 bases and J dropped 0 bases, with 12 bases sitting between them. Germline V gene lookup returns CDR1 MNHEY and CDR2 SMNVEV (reference sequence). CDR3 size: 16 residues. The CDR3 DNA follows: TGTGCCAGCAGTTCTTTAGCGGACGCGAACACCGGGGAGCTGTTTTTT. This translates into CASSSLADANTGELFF.

V and J are TRBV5-1 and TRBJ1-3, with a possible D match to TRBD1 (5 bases). Germline-derived CDR1 and CDR2 are SGHRS and YFSETQ. The CDR3 has 14 residues. Trimming removed 5 bases at V and 0 bases at J, with 9 bases between. This CDR3 reads CASRSDSSGNTIYF. The CDR3 DNA sequence: TGCGCCAGCAGATCCGACAGCTCTGGAAACACCATATATTTT. Looking up the rest from reference TRBV5-1 and TRBJ1-3 gives the full variable domain: KAGVTQTPRYLIKTRGQQVTLSCSPISGHRSVSWYQQTPGQGLQFLFEYFSETQRNKGNFPGRFSGRQFSNSRSEMNVSTLELGDSALYLCASRSDSSGNTIYFGEGSWLTVV.

This chain connects TRBV5-1 to TRBJ2-5, with 9 positions matching TRBD1. The CDR3 covers 16 residues. After removal of 0 bases from V and 5 bases from J, the junction contained 8 bases not matched to a gene. Germline V lookup: CDR1 SGHRS, CDR2 YFSETQ. The CDR3 DNA reads TGCGCCAGCAGCTTGGCCGGGACAGGGTCAATGGAGACCCAGTACTTC. Protein product: CASSLAGTGSMETQYF.

V and J are TRBV19 and TRBJ2-7, with 7 bases lining up with TRBD1. The trim removed 7 bases at V and 3 bases at J, leaving 6 bases unmatched. The V gene's germline CDR1 is LNHDA and CDR2 SQIVND (reference sequence). The CDR3 consists of 13 residues. The CDR3 bases are TGTGCCAGTACCGAAAACAGGGGCTACGAGCAGTACTTC. Translated: CASTENRGYEQYF.

The rearrangement joins TRBV3-1 (or the pseudogene TRBV3-2) to TRBJ1-4; the match to TRBD1 covers 9 bases. The V segment lost 2 bases and the J segment 11 bases; nucleotides outside the gene matches: 6. This CDR3 region has 14 residues. CDR1 and CDR2 (germline): LGHDT, YNNKEL (reference sequence). The CDR3 DNA is TGTGCCAGCAGCCAACGTACAGGGGGCGGGAAACTGTTTTTT. This translates into CASSQRTGGGKLFF.

This chain joins TRBV6-2 or TRBV6-3 and TRBJ1-1; TRBD1 is a possible D gene (6 bases). Germline loops: CDR1 MNHEY, CDR2 SVGEGT. Trimming took off 0 bases at V and 7 bases at J, with 15 bases between the two ends. The CDR3 contains 15 residues. The CDR3: CASSYSAGAPVEAFF. CDR3 sequence (DNA): TGTGCCAGCAGTTACTCCGCGGGGGCGCCGGTTGAAGCTTTCTTT.

The chain links TRBV27 to TRBJ1-1; 9 nucleotides align to TRBD1. The CDR3 length is 17 residues. Germline lookup yields CDR1 MNHEY and CDR2 SMNVEV (reference sequence). V lost 4 bases and J lost 4; bases outside the gene matches: 13. For the CDR3, the DNA is TGTGCCAGCAGTTCCCTCGACAGGGGGTTACGAACCACTGAAGCTTTCTTT. Protein product: CASSSLDRGLRTTEAFF.

The V gene is TRBV10-3, the J gene TRBJ2-7; 13 bases agree with TRBD2. In germline, CDR1 is ENHRY, CDR2 SYGVKD. The CDR3 runs to 15 residues. V gave up 8 bases and J gave up 3 bases; unmatched junction bases: 7. Written as DNA, the CDR3 is TGTGCCATCGGACTAGCGGGAGAATCGAGCTACGAGCAGTACTTC. It translates to CAIGLAGESSYEQYF.

The V call is TRBV7-9, the J call TRBJ1-6, with 9 positions matching TRBD1. Germline-derived CDR1 and CDR2 are SEHNR and FQNEAQ (reference sequence). The trim removed 5 bases at V and 9 bases at J, leaving 8 bases unmatched. The CDR3 spans 15 residues. The CDR3 loop is CASSPPTGGSSPLHF. CDR3 bases: TGTGCCAGCAGCCCCCCGACAGGGGGTTCTTCACCCCTCCACTTT.

The V call is TRBV4-2, the J call TRBJ2-7; 8 positions match TRBD1. Unmatched junction bases numbered 5, after V lost 4 bases and J lost 0 bases. CDR3 length: 15 amino acids. CDR1 and CDR2 from the germline V gene are LGHNA and YNFKEQ. The CDR3 region is CASSPGGTGSYEQYF. CDR3 DNA sequence: TGTGCCAGCAGCCCTGGCGGGACAGGCTCCTACGAGCAGTACTTC.

The chain is built from TRBV9 and TRBJ2-7; a possible D gene is TRBD1 (5 bases). CDR1 and CDR2 from the germline V gene are SGDLS and YYNGEE. The CDR3 has 14 amino acids. The V end lost 3 bases, the J end lost 3 bases, and 13 bases lay between the germline ends. The CDR3 nucleotides are TGTGCCAGCAGCGGGACACCGGTCAACTACGAGCAGTACTTC. Its protein is CASSGTPVNYEQYF.

The V gene is TRBV6-1, the J gene TRBJ2-3; D might be TRBD2 (5 bases). The V end lost 0 bases, the J end lost 1 base, and 14 bases lay between the germline ends. The CDR3 sequence is 17 residues long. The germline V gene has CDR1 MNHNS and CDR2 SASEGT. This chain's CDR3 is CASSEADRTPRTDTQYF. In nucleotides, the CDR3 is TGTGCCAGCAGTGAAGCCGACCGGACTCCACGCACAGATACGCAGTATTTT.